Shown below are 2 T cell receptor beta chains from a single sample sequenced in a study of shared clonotypes between healthy human individuals. The repertoire was sequenced with immunoSEQ multiplex PCR; TCRdb's copy has only in-frame clones and lacks some. The table lists roughly 2.5 million clones, more than 90% of them singletons. The sample taken for sequencing was naive CD4+ T cells sorted from blood. Subset meaning: CD45RA+ positively selected. These receptors were collected from a man aged 18 to 35 in good health.

This clone was seen once. This chain links TRBV7-2 with TRBJ2-1; D is perhaps TRBD2 (6 bases). Trimming shortened V by 5 bases and J by 8 bases, and 16 bases separated the two germline ends. This CDR3 has 14 amino acids. Per the germline V gene, CDR1 is SGHTA and CDR2 is FQGNSA. The CDR3 sequence: CASSPPGSPHEQFF. CDR3 DNA: TGTGCCAGCAGCCCCCCCGGGAGTCCCCATGAGCAGTTCTTC. Combining the CDR3 with reference TRBV7-2 and TRBJ2-1 gives the whole variable domain GAGVSQSPSNKVTEKGKDVELRCDPISGHTALYWYRQSLGQGLEFLIYFQGNSAPDKSGLPSDRFSAERTGGSVSTLTIQRTQQEDSAVYLCASSPPGSPHEQFFGPGTRLTVL.

This sequence joins TRBV7-9 and TRBJ1-1, with D possibly being TRBD1 (5 bases). The V and J ends lost 1 base and 3 bases respectively, with 12 bases between them. The CDR3 runs 15 residues. The V gene's germline CDR1 is SEHNR and CDR2 FQNEAQ (reference sequence). The CDR3 DNA reads as TGTGCCAGCAGCTTAGGTGCTCGGGGGGACACTGAAGCTTTCTTT. Residues: CASSLGARGDTEAFF.